The present T cell receptor beta chain was sequenced within a study of lymphopenia after photon versus proton radiotherapy. A note on this clone: The antigen is not known. The sample holds other DNA sequences that translate to the same CDR3.

Whole-study results and caveats: Survival link was tested only in deceased patients; proton benefit remains a possibility.

From germline, CDR1 is MNHEY and CDR2 SMNVEV (reference sequence). The CDR3 covers 11 residues. V dropped 3 bases and J dropped 7 bases, with 6 bases sitting between them. The repertoire was sequenced with immunoSEQ multiplex PCR; TCRdb's copy has only in-frame clones and lacks some. The data show tens of thousands of clones, roughly nine tenths seen once. This TCR came from a woman in her 40s with cholangiocarcinoma. The rearrangement uses TRBV27 and TRBJ1-1, with D uncertain. Sample: peripheral blood, taken from a patient treated with photon-based radiotherapy. The CDR3 loop reads CASSLRGEAFF. DNA for the CDR3: TGTGCCAGCAGTTTGCGAGGTGAAGCTTTCTTT.